This is a list of T cell receptor beta chains from one sample in a study of cytomegalovirus exposure and HLA in healthy donors. The repertoire was sequenced with immunoSEQ multiplex PCR; TCRdb's copy has only in-frame clones and lacks some. The top ten clones hold about 0.28% of a sample with some 270,000 clones, about 80% of them seen once. Sequencing was carried out using PBMCs. Every receptor here comes from a girl aged 2-15 years in good health and CMV-seronegative. CDR3s include the opening cysteine and the closing phenylalanine or tryptophan. A D gene is named only where the DNA matches it firmly. Part of the rows lack a size; the others show once, few, many or a class for expanded clones.

j_call v_call d_call clone_size cdr3_aa cdr3_nt
TRBJ1-3 TRBV28 NA NA CASSLSGLGNTIYF TGTGCCAGCAGTTTATCAGGGCTGGGAAACACCATATATTTT
TRBJ1-2 TRBV15 TRBD1 NA CATSVYRGSSGYTF TGTGCCACCAGTGTTTACAGGGGTTCGAGTGGCTACACCTTC
TRBJ1-1 TRBV18 NA few CASSPGTNTEAFF TGTGCCAGCTCACCAGGGACAAACACTGAAGCTTTCTTT
TRBJ2-1 TRBV11-3 TRBD2 once CASSFTSGVDNEQFF TGTGCCAGCAGCTTCACTAGCGGGGTAGACAATGAGCAGTTCTTC
TRBJ1-1 TRBV6-1 NA NA CASSELRGFKYTEAFF TGTGCCAGCAGTGAACTCAGGGGTTTTAAATACACTGAAGCTTTCTTT
TRBJ1-6 TRBV5-1 NA few CASTFSGFNSPLHF TGCGCCAGTACGTTCTCAGGGTTTAATTCACCCCTCCACTTT
TRBJ1-5 TRBV28 NA NA CASSFVGGGGNQPQHF TGTGCCAGCAGTTTTGTAGGGGGAGGGGGCAATCAGCCCCAGCATTTT
TRBJ2-1 TRBV19 TRBD2 NA CASSIEAGNNEQFF TGTGCCAGTAGTATAGAAGCGGGGAACAATGAGCAGTTCTTC
TRBJ1-6 TRBV5-6 NA NA CASSFGATGPGYSPLHF TGTGCCAGCAGCTTTGGGGCAACAGGCCCTGGGTACTCACCCCTCCACTTT
TRBJ2-1 TRBV6-1 TRBD1 NA CASSFGQGVGNEQFF TGTGCCAGCAGTTTTGGACAGGGGGTTGGGAATGAGCAGTTCTTC
TRBJ1-1 TRBV7-6 NA NA CASSSRRHTEAFF TGTGCCAGCAGCTCGCGGAGGCACACTGAAGCTTTCTTT
TRBJ2-5 TRBV28 TRBD1 NA CASSLGEQGSRETQYF TGTGCCAGCAGTTTGGGGGAACAGGGGTCGCGGGAGACCCAGTACTTC
TRBJ2-3 TRBV9 TRBD2 NA CASGGGRQYF TGTGCCAGCGGGGGAGGGAGGCAGTATTTT
TRBJ1-3 TRBV19 NA NA CATSGSGNTIYF TGTGCCACCTCAGGGTCTGGAAACACCATATATTTT